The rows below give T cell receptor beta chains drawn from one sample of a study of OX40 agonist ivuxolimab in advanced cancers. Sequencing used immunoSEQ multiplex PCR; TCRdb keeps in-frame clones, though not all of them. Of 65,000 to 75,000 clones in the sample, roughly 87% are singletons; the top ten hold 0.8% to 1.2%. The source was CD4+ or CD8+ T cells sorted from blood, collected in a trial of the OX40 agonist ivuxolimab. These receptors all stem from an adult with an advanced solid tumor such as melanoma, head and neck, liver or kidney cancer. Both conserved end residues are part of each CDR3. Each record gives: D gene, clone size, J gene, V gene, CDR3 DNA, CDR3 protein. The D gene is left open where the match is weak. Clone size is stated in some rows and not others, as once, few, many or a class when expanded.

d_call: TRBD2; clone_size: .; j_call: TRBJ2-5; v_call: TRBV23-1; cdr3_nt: TGCGCCAGCCCTAGAATACAACGGGACTACGGGGGGGAGACCCAGTACTTC; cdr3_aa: CASPRIQRDYGGETQYF
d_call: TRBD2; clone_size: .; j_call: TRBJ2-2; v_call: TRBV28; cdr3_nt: TGTGCCAGCAGTTCCGCCGGACTAGCGGGGAACACCGGGGAGCTGTTTTTT; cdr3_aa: CASSSAGLAGNTGELFF
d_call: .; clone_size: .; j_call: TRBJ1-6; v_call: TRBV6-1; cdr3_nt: TGTGCCAGCCGAGAGGACAGAAGGAATTCACCCCTCCACTTT; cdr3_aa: CASREDRRNSPLHF
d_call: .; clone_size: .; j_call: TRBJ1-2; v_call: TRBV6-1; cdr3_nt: TGTGCCAGCAGTGGTCAGGCCCCATATGGCTACACCTTC; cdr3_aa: CASSGQAPYGYTF
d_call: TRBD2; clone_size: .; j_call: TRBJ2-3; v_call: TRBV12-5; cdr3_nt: TGTGCTAGTGGACCGCGGGGGGGCGAGGATACGCAGTATTTT; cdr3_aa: CASGPRGGEDTQYF
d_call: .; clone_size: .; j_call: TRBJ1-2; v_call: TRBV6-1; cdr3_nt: TGTGCCAGCAGTGAAACGAACAGGGCGGATGGCTACACCTTC; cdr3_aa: CASSETNRADGYTF
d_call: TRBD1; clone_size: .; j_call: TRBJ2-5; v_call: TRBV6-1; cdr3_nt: TGTGCCAGCCTCGAATGGACAGGGCAAGAGACCCAGTACTTC; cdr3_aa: CASLEWTGQETQYF
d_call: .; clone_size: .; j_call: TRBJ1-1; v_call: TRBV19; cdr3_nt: TGTGCCAGTAGTCAAAGGACAGACACAACTGAAGCTTTCTTT; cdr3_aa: CASSQRTDTTEAFF
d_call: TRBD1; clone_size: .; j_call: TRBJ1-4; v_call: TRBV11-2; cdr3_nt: TGTGCCAGCAGCTTAGGAGGGGGCCAAAATGAAAAACTGTTTTTT; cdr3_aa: CASSLGGGQNEKLFF
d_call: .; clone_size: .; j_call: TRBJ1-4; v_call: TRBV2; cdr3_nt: TGTGCCAGCAGACGACAGGTGGGGGCAACTAATGAAAAACTGTTTTTT; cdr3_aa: CASRRQVGATNEKLFF
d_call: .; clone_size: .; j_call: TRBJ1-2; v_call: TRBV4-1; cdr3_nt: TGCGCCAGCAGCCAAGTCGCGGGTTGGGGCTACACCTTC; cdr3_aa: CASSQVAGWGYTF
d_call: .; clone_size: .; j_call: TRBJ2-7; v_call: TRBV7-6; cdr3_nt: TGTGCCAGCAGCTCAGGGTTACTCTTTAACGAGCAGTACTTC; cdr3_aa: CASSSGLLFNEQYF
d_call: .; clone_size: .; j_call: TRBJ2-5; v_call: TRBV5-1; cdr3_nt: TGCGCCAGCAGCTTGGGTACTCTCCAAGAGACCCAGTACTTC; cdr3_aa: CASSLGTLQETQYF
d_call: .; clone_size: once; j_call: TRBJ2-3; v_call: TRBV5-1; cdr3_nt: TGCGCCAGCAGCTTGACCGCTGGCACAGATACGCAGTATTTT; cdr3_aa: CASSLTAGTDTQYF
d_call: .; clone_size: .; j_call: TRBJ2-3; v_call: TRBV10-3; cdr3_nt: TGTGCCATCGGTGGGAGCGAGGATACGCAGTATTTT; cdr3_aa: CAIGGSEDTQYF
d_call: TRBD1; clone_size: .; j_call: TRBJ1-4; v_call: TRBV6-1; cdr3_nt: TGTGCCAGCAGTGAAGCGATAGACAGGGTCGGTCGAAAACTGTTTTTT; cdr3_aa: CASSEAIDRVGRKLFF
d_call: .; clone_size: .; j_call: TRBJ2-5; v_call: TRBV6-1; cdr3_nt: TGTGCCAGCAGTGAATACGGGGTATTGGGGGAGACCCAGTACTTC; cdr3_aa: CASSEYGVLGETQYF
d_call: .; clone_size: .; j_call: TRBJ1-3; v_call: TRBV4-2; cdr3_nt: TGTGCCAGCAGCCAAGAGCCCGCAGGGACGGGTTCTGGAAACACCATATATTTT; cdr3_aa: CASSQEPAGTGSGNTIYF
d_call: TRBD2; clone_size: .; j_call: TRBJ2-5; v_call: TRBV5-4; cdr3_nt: TGTGCCAGCAGCTCCGGACGGGGGGAGGCCCAGTACTTC; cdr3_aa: CASSSGRGEAQYF
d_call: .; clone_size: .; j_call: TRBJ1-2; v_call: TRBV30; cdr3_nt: TGTGCCTGGAGTGTGGGAGGGGCTAATGGCTACACCTTC; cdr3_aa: CAWSVGGANGYTF
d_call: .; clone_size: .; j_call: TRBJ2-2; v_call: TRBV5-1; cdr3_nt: TGCGCCAGCAACTCAAGCCCGGGGGGCGGCGGGGAGCTGTTTTTT; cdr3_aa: CASNSSPGGGGELFF
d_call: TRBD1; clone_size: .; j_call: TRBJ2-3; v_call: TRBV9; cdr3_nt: TGTGCCAGCAGCGTACAGGGACAGGGGGCAACAGATACGCAGTATTTT; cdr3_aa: CASSVQGQGATDTQYF